This is a list of T cell receptor beta chains from one sample in a study of T cell responses to AZD1222 COVID-19 vaccine. The protocol was immunoSEQ multiplex PCR, while the TCRdb copy is restricted to in-frame clones and leaves out a portion. The table records 150,000 to 200,000 clones, 85% to 95% of them present only once. Specimen: peripheral blood, collected on day 0 of AZD1222 vaccination. The receptors derive from an adult in good health. Each CDR3 is given with its conserved first and last residue. D genes are given only for firm matches. Size tells how often a clone was seen (once, few, many) or the class of an expanded clone, and some rows leave it out.

TRBJ2-7 few 18 TRBV4-2 TRBD2 TGTGCCAGCAGCCACTACTTCCCCCGACTAGCGGGGGTGAACGAGCAGTACTTC CASSHYFPRLAGVNEQYF
TRBJ2-5 . 12 TRBV18 . TGTGCCAGCTCACCGATCGGGGAGACCCAGTACTTC CASSPIGETQYF
TRBJ2-5 . 16 TRBV27 TRBD2 TGTGCCAGCAGTACGACTAGCGGGGGGGCTGGCGAGACCCAGTACTTC CASSTTSGGAGETQYF
TRBJ1-6 . 15 TRBV19 . TGTGCCAGTAGTATAGATCACGTGGGGGCCTGGGCCCTCCACTTT CASSIDHVGAWALHF
TRBJ1-5 . 13 TRBV11-3 . TGTGCCAGCAGCTTAGGGCAGAATCAGCCCCAGCATTTT CASSLGQNQPQHF
TRBJ1-2 . 15 TRBV11-2 TRBD1 TGTGCCAGCAGCTTAGGAGGGACAGGTCGTTCTGGCTACACCTTC CASSLGGTGRSGYTF
TRBJ2-1 . 15 TRBV6-5 TRBD2 TGTGCCAGCAGTTCCCTCGGTGGCGCCGGGGGGGAGCAGTTCTTC CASSSLGGAGGEQFF
TRBJ1-5 . 14 TRBV5-8 . TGTGCCAGCAGCTTGAAGACCGCGAATCAGCCCCAGCATTTT CASSLKTANQPQHF
TRBJ2-1 . 14 TRBV9 . TGTGCCAGCAAAAGGCGTCCGGGGCTGTATGAGCAGTTCTTC CASKRRPGLYEQFF
TRBJ2-5 . 16 TRBV7-8 TRBD2 TGTGCCAGCAGCCCCCTAGAGGTAGGGGAGCGGGGGACCCAGTACTTC CASSPLEVGERGTQYF
TRBJ2-6 . 21 TRBV1 . TGCACCAGCAGCCAAGATGCCAGGCCACAGGGGGAAACCTCTGGGGCCAACGTCCTGACTTTC CTSSQDARPQGETSGANVLTF
TRBJ1-6 . 16 TRBV5-1 TRBD1 TGCGCCAGCAGCTATTCACAGGGGTACTATAATTCACCCCTCCACTTT CASSYSQGYYNSPLHF
TRBJ2-7 . 16 TRBV5-4 TRBD2 TGTGCCAGCAGCTTGGCGGGACTAGCGTTTTCGTACGAGCAGTACTTC CASSLAGLAFSYEQYF
TRBJ1-2 . 13 TRBV25-1 . TGTGCCAGCAGTGATGGGGCCCTCTATGGCTACACCTTC CASSDGALYGYTF
TRBJ1-1 . 15 TRBV5-1 . TGCGCCAGCAGCTTTTCAGGGGTGGTTGGCACTGAAGCTTTCTTT CASSFSGVVGTEAFF
TRBJ2-3 . 15 TRBV9 TRBD2 TGTGCCAGCAGCCCGACCGGGACTACGATGGATACGCAGTATTTT CASSPTGTTMDTQYF
TRBJ1-4 . 13 TRBV11-3 TRBD1 TGTGCCAGCAGGAAAGGACAGGGTGAAAAACTGTTTTTT CASRKGQGEKLFF
TRBJ2-5 . 15 TRBV9 . TGTGCCAGCAGCCTAGGTCGTAGTAACCAAGAGACCCAGTACTTC CASSLGRSNQETQYF
TRBJ2-2 . 15 TRBV19 . TGTGCCAGTAGGCGAGCTGGCCTTAACACCGGGGAGCTGTTTTTT CASRRAGLNTGELFF
TRBJ2-5 . 15 TRBV2 TRBD2 TGTGCCAGCAGCCCGGGACTAGCGGATCAAGAGACCCAGTACTTC CASSPGLADQETQYF
TRBJ1-2 . 13 TRBV11-2 . TGTGCCAGCAGCTCAGCCGAAAACTATGGCTACACCTTC CASSSAENYGYTF
TRBJ1-1 . 14 TRBV30 . TGTGCCTGGAGTTTTGGGGTTAAGAACACTGAAGCTTTCTTT CAWSFGVKNTEAFF
TRBJ2-2 . 14 TRBV5-1 . TGCGCCAGCAGCTTGGAAGCGAACACCGGGGAGCTGTTTTTT CASSLEANTGELFF
TRBJ2-3 . 15 TRBV5-4 TRBD2 TGTGCCAGCAGCCCTAGCGGGGGGGCAACAGATACGCAGTATTTT CASSPSGGATDTQYF
TRBJ1-4 . 15 TRBV7-9 . TGTGCCAGCAGTCCATGGGGGCCGGTAAATGAAAAACTGTTTTTT CASSPWGPVNEKLFF
TRBJ2-5 . 17 TRBV27 . TGTGCCAGCGGGGTTTGGGCTGTACTTTCAACGAGGGGGACCCAGTACTTC CASGVWAVLSTRGTQYF
TRBJ1-3 . 17 TRBV18 . TGTGCCAGCTCACCACCCGGGGCAGTGCTCTCTGGAAACACCATATATTTT CASSPPGAVLSGNTIYF
TRBJ2-2 once 16 TRBV2 . TGTGCCAGCAGTGAAAGGGCGGCCCGAAACACCGGGGAGCTGTTTTTT CASSERAARNTGELFF
TRBJ2-2 . 16 TRBV4-3 . TGCGCCAGCAGCCAACACAGAGACCTGAACACCGGGGAGCTGTTTTTT CASSQHRDLNTGELFF
TRBJ1-5 . 12 TRBV12-3/TRBV12-4 . TGTGCCAGCAGTTTGATTAATCAGCCCCAGCATTTT CASSLINQPQHF
TRBJ2-7 once 15 TRBV4-1 . TGCGCCAGCAGCCAAGACTCCTTGGGCTCCTACGAGCAGTACTTC CASSQDSLGSYEQYF
TRBJ2-2 . 17 TRBV28 TRBD1 TGTGCCAGCAGTTTATTAGGACAGGTGGGGAACACCGGGGAGCTGTTTTTT CASSLLGQVGNTGELFF
TRBJ1-2 . 13 TRBV5-4 TRBD1 TGTGCCAGCAGCTTGTGGCAGGGGGATGGCTACACCTTC CASSLWQGDGYTF
TRBJ2-7 . 14 TRBV6-5 . TGTGCCAGCAGTTACTCCAGCACACCGAGGGAGCAGTACTTC CASSYSSTPREQYF
TRBJ1-5 . 15 TRBV25-1 TRBD1 TGTGCCAGCAGTGACCGGGACAGGGAGGGTCAGCCCCAGCATTTT CASSDRDREGQPQHF
TRBJ1-1 . 16 TRBV5-1 TRBD1 TGCGCCAGCCGGTTGGGGACAGGGACCCCATCGGCTGAAGCTTTCTTT CASRLGTGTPSAEAFF
TRBJ1-2 . 15 TRBV6-5 . TGTGCCAGCAGCCGACCTCCCGCGGGTTACTATGGCTACACCTTC CASSRPPAGYYGYTF
TRBJ1-6 . 15 TRBV5-1 . TGCGCCAGCAGCTTTGCTTATGGGAATAATTCACCCCTCCACTTT CASSFAYGNNSPLHF
TRBJ1-1 . 13 TRBV30 . TGTGCCTGGAGATATGGCAGGGACACTGAAGCTTTCTTT CAWRYGRDTEAFF
TRBJ1-1 . 15 TRBV19 TRBD1 TGTGCCAGTAGCCAGGGGGCCCCGTTGAACACTGAAGCTTTCTTT CASSQGAPLNTEAFF
TRBJ2-7 . 15 TRBV19 . TGTGCCAGTAGTATGGTAGGGGGTTCCTCCTACGAGCAGTACTTC CASSMVGGSSYEQYF
TRBJ2-5 . 13 TRBV15 . TGTGCCACCAGCAGGAGGGGAATGGAGACCCAGTACTTC CATSRRGMETQYF
TRBJ2-6 . 16 TRBV13 TRBD1 TGTGCCAGCAGCGAGCGGACAGGGATTGGGGCCAACGTCCTGACTTTC CASSERTGIGANVLTF